A selection of T cell receptor beta chains follows, all from one sample in a study of yellow fever vaccine responses in identical twins. Using its own MiXCR run on the RT-PCR reads, TCRdb lists one record per CDR3 protein. Of about 11,000 distinct CDR3 sequences listed, under 85% are singletons. Sequenced here: T cells from blood (PBMCs), unsorted or a sorted subset (not recorded which), sampled before or after yellow fever vaccination (not recorded which). The receptors here all came from a woman in her late teens or twenties who received the yellow fever vaccine. CDR3s include the opening cysteine and the closing phenylalanine or tryptophan. Fields, in order: CDR3 protein, CDR3 DNA, J gene, D gene, clone size, V gene. A D gene is named only where the DNA matches it firmly. Size tells how often a clone was seen (once, few, many) or the class of an expanded clone, and some rows leave it out.

CASSRSEGAGEKLFF,TGTGCCAGCAGCCGTTCCGAAGGGGCGGGTGAAAAACTGTTTTTT,TRBJ1-4,.,.,TRBV7-6
CASSSLGVDEQFF,TGTGCCAGCAGCTCCCTAGGGGTCGATGAGCAGTTCTTC,TRBJ2-1,.,.,TRBV5-5
CASSPYTGNYGYTF,TGCGCCAGCAGTCCATACACAGGAAACTATGGCTACACCTTC,TRBJ1-2,.,few,TRBV4-1
CASSPIYEQYF,TGTGCCAGCAGCCCCATTTACGAGCAGTACTTC,TRBJ2-7,.,few,TRBV2
CASSEGLAVSYEQYF,TGTGCCAGCAGTGAGGGACTAGCCGTCTCCTACGAGCAGTACTTC,TRBJ2-7,TRBD2,.,TRBV2
CASSEGSFEQFF,TGTGCCAGCAGTGAGGGGAGCTTTGAGCAGTTCTTC,TRBJ2-1,.,few,TRBV12-3/TRBV12-4
CASSTRSGQGRHEQFF,TGTGCCAGCAGTACTCGGTCGGGACAGGGGAGGCACGAGCAGTTCTTC,TRBJ2-1,TRBD1,.,TRBV27
CASTPWQREDEQFF,TGTGCCAGTACCCCCTGGCAGCGGGAGGATGAGCAGTTCTTC,TRBJ2-1,TRBD2,.,TRBV2
CASSLGGVLDEQYF,TGTGCCAGCAGTTTGGGGGGGGTACTCGACGAGCAGTACTTC,TRBJ2-7,TRBD2,.,TRBV12-3/TRBV12-4
CASRPPPGQDEKLFF,TGCGCCAGCAGGCCACCCCCGGGACAGGATGAAAAACTGTTTTTT,TRBJ1-4,TRBD1,few,TRBV4-1
CASRHDRGLDYGYTF,TGCGCCAGCAGGCATGACAGGGGACTGGACTATGGCTACACCTTC,TRBJ1-2,TRBD1,.,TRBV5-1
CSEAGPASYNEQFF,TGCAGTGAAGCGGGGCCCGCCTCCTACAATGAGCAGTTCTTC,TRBJ2-1,TRBD2,.,TRBV20-1
CASSQSPGQGAQRGTEAFF,TGCGCCAGCAGTCAATCTCCGGGACAGGGGGCGCAGAGAGGAACTGAAGCTTTCTTT,TRBJ1-1,TRBD1,once,TRBV23-1
CASRQQETQYF,TGTGCCAGCAGACAACAAGAGACCCAGTACTTC,TRBJ2-5,.,.,TRBV25-1
CASSSGLLSGNTIYF,TGTGCCAGCAGCTCGGGACTACTTTCTGGAAACACCATATATTTT,TRBJ1-3,.,.,TRBV7-6
CASSYGGIYNEQFF,TGTGCCAGCAGTTACGGAGGGATCTACAATGAGCAGTTCTTC,TRBJ2-1,.,.,TRBV6-5
CASSLDGDSLQFF,TGTGCCAGCAGCTTAGATGGGGACAGCCTGCAGTTCTTC,TRBJ2-1,TRBD1,.,TRBV11-2
CASRELVGELFF,TGTGCCAGCAGGGAACTGGTCGGGGAGCTGTTTTTT,TRBJ2-2,.,.,TRBV12-3/TRBV12-4
CASSQWTSDSDEQFF,TGCGCCAGCAGCCAATGGACTAGCGATTCTGATGAGCAGTTCTTC,TRBJ2-1,TRBD2,.,TRBV4-3
CASSSPDGSYNEQFF,TGTGCCAGCAGTTCCCCAGATGGCTCCTACAATGAGCAGTTCTTC,TRBJ2-1,.,once,TRBV2
CASSFEGSSYNEQFF,TGCGCCAGCAGCTTTGAGGGTAGCTCCTACAATGAGCAGTTCTTC,TRBJ2-1,.,.,TRBV5-1
CASSLDEWNLANTGELFF,TGTGCCAGCAGCTTAGATGAATGGAATCTCGCGAACACCGGGGAGCTGTTTTTT,TRBJ2-2,.,once,TRBV11-2
CASSRSGQIYNEQFF,TGTGCCAGCAGCCGTTCGGGACAAATCTACAATGAGCAGTTCTTC,TRBJ2-1,.,few,TRBV11-1
CASSTGTEPYEQYF,TGTGCCAGCAGCACCGGGACAGAGCCTTACGAGCAGTACTTC,TRBJ2-7,TRBD1,.,TRBV27